These 27 T cell receptor beta chains were sequenced from one sample in a study of shared clonotypes between healthy human individuals. Sequencing was performed with immunoSEQ multiplex PCR; in TCRdb, only in-frame clones are kept and a portion is missing. The sample carries about 1,500,000 clones, approximately 97% recorded once. Sequencing was done on a sample of naive CD4+ T cells sorted from blood. Sample subset: CD45RA+ positively selected. These receptor sequences come from a man aged 30 to 45 in good health.

The CDR3 DNA follows: TGTGCCAGCAGTTTATTGGCCGGGAGGGGGGCAGATACGCAGTATTTT. It encodes CASSLLAGRGADTQYF. The chain has TRBV28 and TRBJ2-3; TRBD2 aligns across 8 bases. Losses at the gene ends were 1 base for V and 4 bases for J; bases not matched to a gene: 7. The CDR3 totals 16 residues. Per the germline V gene, CDR1 is MDHEN and CDR2 is SYDVKM.

The J gene is TRBJ2-3, the V gene TRBV7-2; possible D gene TRBD2, 5 bases. Germline CDR1 SGHTA, CDR2 FQGNSA. The CDR3 spans 17 residues. The V gene lost 3 bases and the J gene lost 8 bases, with 24 bases spanning the gap. The CDR3 sequence is CASSFSVSGSLGITQYF. DNA of the CDR3: TGTGCCAGCAGCTTTTCCGTGAGCGGTTCTTTAGGCATTACGCAGTATTTT.

The chain has TRBV7-9 and TRBJ2-3; TRBD1 might be the D (5 bases). The V gene lost 5 bases and the J gene lost 2 bases, with 14 bases spanning the gap. Germline CDR1 is SEHNR and CDR2 is FQNEAQ (reference sequence). The CDR3 totals 15 residues. CDR3 loop: CASSPPLGLTDTQYF. DNA for the CDR3: TGTGCCAGCAGCCCCCCCCTGGGGCTCACAGATACGCAGTATTTT.

This CDR3 is CASSLRGEWSEQFF. In DNA, the CDR3 is TGTGCCAGCAGCCTTAGGGGTGAATGGAGTGAGCAGTTCTTC. This rearrangement joins TRBV7-8 to TRBJ2-1; a possible D gene is TRBD1 (5 bases). The CDR3 is 14 amino acids. Trimming took 5 bases from V and 9 from J, leaving 17 bases between them. Germline CDR1 and CDR2: SGHVS and FQNEAQ.

V and J are TRBV2 and TRBJ2-7; 11 bases align to TRBD1. Germline assignment: CDR1 SNHLY and CDR2 FYNNEI. There are 14 residues in the CDR3. V lost 9 bases, J lost 3 bases, and 7 bases stayed unmatched. CDR3: CASSRGTGGYEQYF. The DNA of the CDR3 is TGTGCCAGTAGCCGCGGGACAGGGGGCTACGAGCAGTACTTC.

The chain has TRBV2 and TRBJ2-7; D unclear. CDR1 SNHLY and CDR2 FYNNEI come from the germline V gene. Trimming cost V 8 bases and J 2 bases, with 7 bases left between them. This CDR3 has 11 residues. CDR3 sequence (DNA): TGTGCCAGCGGCGGACCCTACGAGCAGTACTTC. This translates into CASGGPYEQYF.

The chain carries TRBV5-4 and TRBJ2-1, with D uncertain. This CDR3 is 14 amino acids long. Per the germline V gene, CDR1 is SGHNT and CDR2 is YYREEE (reference sequence). V lost 4 bases, J lost 8 bases, and 16 bases lay in between. CDR3 bases: TGTGCCAGCAGCCCCACAGATAGATCCCATGAGCAGTTCTTC. It encodes CASSPTDRSHEQFF. Drawing the rest from reference TRBV5-4 and TRBJ2-1, the complete variable domain is ETGVTQSPTHLIKTRGQQVTLRCSSQSGHNTVSWYQQALGQGPQFIFQYYREEENGRGNFPPRFSGLQFPNYSSELNVNALELDDSALYLCASSPTDRSHEQFFGPGTRLTVL.

V is TRBV30 and J is TRBJ1-3, with 7 bases fitting TRBD1. This CDR3 contains 13 residues. Germline CDR1 and CDR2: GTSNPN and SVGIG (reference sequence). V trimming: 5 bases; J trimming: 3 bases; junction bases outside the gene matches: 4. DNA of the CDR3: TGTGCCTGGGCAGGGGGTCATGGAAACACCATATATTTT. This translates into CAWAGGHGNTIYF.

The chain combines TRBV2 with TRBJ2-5; D is possibly TRBD1 (6 bases). The CDR3 is 14 residues long. Germline V gene sequence: CDR1 SNHLY, CDR2 FYNNEI. Trimming pared 1 base from V and 2 bases from J, leaving 8 bases between. CDR3 residues: CASSEVTGQETQYF. As DNA, the CDR3 is TGTGCCAGCAGTGAAGTAACAGGGCAAGAGACCCAGTACTTC.

The V gene is TRBV5-4, the J gene TRBJ2-5; 7 nucleotides agree with TRBD2. Germline CDR1 reads SGHNT; CDR2 reads YYREEE (reference sequence). The CDR3 is 15 residues long. V was pared by 0 bases and J by 4 bases, with 6 bases of the junction left unmatched. Written as DNA, the CDR3 is TGTGCCAGCAGCTTGGGGGGCTCGGGAGGAGAGACCCAGTACTTC. It encodes CASSLGGSGGETQYF.

The chain recombines TRBV6-5 with TRBJ2-7; 7 nucleotides match TRBD2. This CDR3 contains 14 residues. Germline CDR1 and CDR2: MNHEY and SVGAGI. After removal of 7 bases from V and 2 bases from J, the junction contained 8 bases not matched to a gene. The CDR3 region is CASTTGGSTYEQYF. The CDR3 coding sequence is TGTGCCAGCACCACGGGGGGTAGTACCTACGAGCAGTACTTC.

The chain is built from TRBV5-4 and TRBJ2-1, with unresolved D. Per germline, CDR1 SGHNT and CDR2 YYREEE (reference sequence). V lost 3 bases to trimming and J lost 13 bases, with 14 bases between them. CDR3 length equals 12 residues. CDR3 DNA sequence: TGTGCCAGCAGCTCCCGAGGCCCGAATCAGTTCTTC. This sequence encodes CASSSRGPNQFF.

The chain is built from TRBV7-6 and TRBJ2-7, with D possibly TRBD2 on 5 matching bases. V gave up 5 bases and J gave up 2 bases, with 25 bases separating them. CDR3 size: 18 residues. Germline V gives CDR1 SGHVS, CDR2 FNYEAQ. The CDR3 DNA follows: TGTGCCAGCAGCCCACGGCGAGGTAAACTAGTAAGCACCTACGAGCAGTACTTC. Translating it yields CASSPRRGKLVSTYEQYF.

The J gene is TRBJ2-3, the V gene TRBV28; 7 bases align to TRBD2. The CDR3 spans 19 residues. Germline CDR1 MDHEN, CDR2 SYDVKM. The V and J ends lost 3 bases and 1 base, in that order; junction bases with no gene match: 16. The CDR3 DNA follows: TGTGCCAGCAGTTTTATGGGCGGGAGAGATTGGGTTGGCACAGATACGCAGTATTTT. Encoded protein: CASSFMGGRDWVGTDTQYF.

The V gene is TRBV5-6, the J gene TRBJ1-3, with TRBD1 as a possible D gene (5 bases). V was trimmed by 6 bases and J by 0 bases, leaving 10 bases between them. There are 14 residues in the CDR3. Germline assignment: CDR1 SGHDT and CDR2 YYEEEE. CDR3 nucleotides: TGTGCCAGCACCTGGGGGAGCTCTGGAAACACCATATATTTT. Residues: CASTWGSSGNTIYF.

In nucleotides, the CDR3 is TGTGCCACCTCTAGGGGAGCTGACGGGGCCAACGTCCTGACTTTC. Residues: CATSRGADGANVLTF. V is TRBV15 and J is TRBJ2-6; D assignment may be TRBD1 or TRBD2 (5 bases each). Trimming left V 8 bases short and J 4 bases short, with 15 bases between. The CDR3 length is 15 residues. The germline gives CDR1 LNHNV, CDR2 YYDKDF (reference sequence).

V usage is TRBV29-1 and J usage is TRBJ2-3; tentatively, D is TRBD2 (6 bases). The germline CDR1 and CDR2 sequences are SQVTM and ANQGSEA. V was cut by 7 bases and J by 0 bases, with 20 bases left in between. This CDR3 has 16 residues. The CDR3 nucleotides read TGCAGCGCCTCCAGGGACTCAATATTTAGCACAGATACGCAGTATTTT. Amino acid sequence: CSASRDSIFSTDTQYF.

This chain connects TRBV5-4 to TRBJ1-5; tentative D call: TRBD1 (6 bases). Trimming pared 0 bases from V and 12 bases from J, leaving 16 bases between. The CDR3 contains 14 residues. Germline-derived CDR1 and CDR2 are SGHNT and YYREEE (reference sequence). The CDR3 spells CASSLGRDTDHQHF. DNA of the CDR3: TGTGCCAGCAGCTTGGGACGGGACACCGATCACCAGCATTTT.

Note on this clone: Other DNA sequences in the same sample also yield this CDR3. The rearrangement uses TRBV9 and TRBJ1-5; 9 nucleotides agree with TRBD1. With 3 bases clipped from V and 0 bases from J, the junction kept 4 bases outside the gene matches. The CDR3 has 16 residues. Per germline, CDR1 SGDLS and CDR2 YYNGEE. The CDR3 protein is CASSAGTGNSNQPQHF. The CDR3 coding sequence is TGTGCCAGCAGCGCCGGGACAGGGAATAGCAATCAGCCCCAGCATTTT.

The chain is built from TRBV5-5 and TRBJ2-3; 10 nucleotides agree with TRBD2. Germline V gene lookup returns CDR1 SGHKS and CDR2 YYEKEE (reference sequence). This CDR3 spans 16 amino acids. The V segment lost 0 bases and the J segment 5 bases; nucleotides outside the gene matches: 6. As DNA, the CDR3 is TGTGCCAGCAGCTTGGCCAGCGGGAGGGCGATAGATACGCAGTATTTT. It is translated as CASSLASGRAIDTQYF.

This clone occurred a few times. The rearrangement uses TRBV2 and TRBJ2-3; D is unresolved. The CDR3 totals 12 residues. Germline values: CDR1 SNHLY, CDR2 FYNNEI. Trimming removed 6 bases at V and 8 bases at J, with 12 bases between. The CDR3 DNA sequence: TGTGCCAGCAGCCCAACAAGTTTTACGCAGTATTTT. Its protein product is CASSPTSFTQYF.

The V call is TRBV29-1, the J call TRBJ2-5; 9 bases are a match to TRBD2. This CDR3 comprises 14 residues. J lost 5 bases, V lost 4 bases, and 8 bases had no gene match. CDR1 and CDR2 from the germline V gene are SQVTM and ANQGSEA. CDR3 amino acids: CSVVRGRAWETQYF. CDR3 DNA sequence: TGCAGCGTTGTTCGCGGGAGGGCCTGGGAGACCCAGTACTTC.

The chain combines TRBV7-8 with TRBJ2-3, with 12 bases fitting TRBD2. The J segment lost 0 bases and the V segment lost 5 bases, leaving 9 bases of the junction unmatched. The length of the CDR3 is 18 residues. Germline CDR1 SGHVS, CDR2 FQNEAQ. The CDR3 loop is CASSPLGGTSGSTDTQYF. For the CDR3, the DNA is TGTGCCAGCAGCCCCCTGGGGGGGACTAGCGGGAGCACAGATACGCAGTATTTT.

The chain combines TRBV28 with TRBJ2-5; 7 positions agree with TRBD1. With V trimmed by 6 bases and J by 3 bases, 13 bases remained unmatched. CDR3 size: 16 residues. Germline CDR1 is MDHEN and CDR2 is SYDVKM. CDR3 bases: TGTGCCAGCAGGCCGCCTACAGGGGTTGGAAAAGAGACCCAGTACTTC. This encodes CASRPPTGVGKETQYF. Looking up the rest from reference TRBV28 and TRBJ2-5 gives the full variable domain: DVKVTQSSRYLVKRTGEKVFLECVQDMDHENMFWYRQDPGLGLRLIYFSYDVKMKEKGDIPEGYSVSREKKERFSLILESASTNQTSMYLCASRPPTGVGKETQYFGPGTRLLVL.

A remark on this clone: The identical CDR3 is also encoded by other nucleotide sequences in the sample. The V call is TRBV7-9, the J call TRBJ2-1, with TRBD2 as a possible D gene (6 bases). Trimming removed 4 bases at V and 0 bases at J, with 10 bases between. Germline CDR1 reads SEHNR; CDR2 reads FQNEAQ (reference sequence). CDR3 length: 15 residues. CDR3 region: CASSSRGSSYNEQFF. For the CDR3, the DNA is TGTGCCAGCAGCTCCCGGGGGAGCTCCTACAATGAGCAGTTCTTC.

This rearrangement joins TRBV2 to TRBJ2-3, with a weak D call TRBD1 (6 bases). V was pared by 6 bases and J by 6 bases, with 10 bases between. The CDR3 spans 12 residues. Looked up from germline, CDR1 is SNHLY and CDR2 is FYNNEI. This CDR3 is CASRNRDDTQYF. The CDR3 DNA reads TGTGCCAGCAGGAACAGGGATGATACGCAGTATTTT.

The rearrangement joins TRBV5-6 to TRBJ2-7; a weak D match, TRBD2 (6 bases). The germline gives CDR1 SGHDT, CDR2 YYEEEE. The CDR3 totals 14 residues. Trimming took 2 bases from V and 2 from J, leaving 11 bases between them. CDR3 nucleotides: TGTGCCAGCAGCTTTTCGGGAGTTACCTACGAGCAGTACTTC. Encoded protein: CASSFSGVTYEQYF.